One sample yielded the 4 T cell receptor beta chains listed below, sequenced in a study of lymphopenia after photon versus proton radiotherapy (dated by TCRdb to between 2019 and 2020). Libraries were built with the immunoSEQ multiplex PCR assay. In TCRdb, the immuneACCESS table is reduced to in-frame sequences with V and J assigned. These tables do not hold every clone; where another copy was compared, an unresolved V gene accounts for under half, and the others remain unexplained. For this sample the table gives roughly 45,000 clones, of which 85% were detected only once. The ten largest clonotypes hold approximately 2.1% of the sample. Sequences were derived from peripheral blood, sampled from a patient treated with photon-based radiotherapy. The source is a man aged 40-55 years with gastric cancer.

The J gene is TRBJ2-1, the V gene TRBV2, with 7 bases lining up with TRBD1. This CDR3 contains 14 residues. The germline V gene has CDR1 SNHLY and CDR2 FYNNEI. With 3 bases clipped from V and 9 bases from J, the junction kept 8 bases outside the gene matches. This CDR3 is CASSDVAGGREQFF. CDR3 nucleotide sequence: TGTGCCAGCAGTGACGTGGCAGGGGGACGTGAGCAGTTCTTC.

The chain carries TRBV6-6 and TRBJ2-1; TRBD2 aligns across 14 bases. CDR1 and CDR2 (germline): MNHNY, SVGAGI (reference sequence). The CDR3 spans 15 residues. V shed 2 bases and J 8 bases; nucleotides not matched to a gene: 2. The CDR3: CASSYGTSGGHEQFF. For the CDR3, the DNA is TGTGCCAGCAGTTACGGGACTAGCGGGGGCCATGAGCAGTTCTTC.

The chain has TRBV27 and TRBJ1-5; the D is unclear. The V end lost 3 bases, the J end lost 2 bases, and 5 bases lay between the germline ends. The CDR3 has 13 residues. Germline values: CDR1 MNHEY, CDR2 SMNVEV (reference sequence). The CDR3 nucleotides read TGTGCCAGCAGTTTCAGCGGCAATCAGCCCCAGCATTTT. Translated: CASSFSGNQPQHF.

V is TRBV7-6 and J is TRBJ2-7; 9 bases line up with TRBD1. This CDR3 has 15 residues. The V segment lost 5 bases and the J segment 2 bases; nucleotides outside the gene matches: 7. Germline V gene sequence: CDR1 SGHVS, CDR2 FNYEAQ. The CDR3 here is CASSVRQGETYEQYF. For the CDR3, the DNA is TGTGCCAGCAGCGTACGACAGGGGGAGACCTACGAGCAGTACTTC.